Reported below is one T cell receptor beta chain. This clonotype was detected a few times. Its cognate antigen has yet to be identified. No per-base quality is available; no much larger clone lies one base away. This entry comes from a study of T-cell memory formation after mild COVID-19 (dated by TCRdb to about 2021). The study in broad terms: TCR sequence clusters from the two donors were largely donor specific. In a couple of donors, T-cell clones that expanded and contracted after mild COVID-19 were tracked by sequencing TCRalpha and TCRbeta repertoires over time. Two young, previously healthy adult volunteers made up the cohort, one male and one female. Study-level results and caveats: Some responding clones were detected in pre-infection memory, suggesting pre-existing cross-reactive memory T cells joined the SARS-CoV-2 response. Whether the second-wave clones peaking on day 37 were SARS-CoV-2 specific was not confirmed. Clones contracting from day 15 to 85 had balanced CD4/CD8 phenotypes, while a second wave expanding from day 15 to 37 was biased towards CD4+. The study covered only a couple of mild cases, and larger cohorts including severe cases with pre-infection samples were considered necessary. Contracting CD4+ clones appeared mostly in the CM and EM memory subsets, whereas CD8+ clones were enriched in EMRA.

The run used an Illumina NovaSeq 6000. TCRalpha and TCRbeta cDNA libraries were built by 5'RACE with constant-segment primers, adding sample barcodes and unique molecular identifiers. RNA was extracted from every sample with Trizol reagent. Library amplification was performed in two PCR steps, and a second sample barcode and Illumina TruSeq adapters were introduced in the second step. Libraries were sequenced on an Illumina NovaSeq with 2 x 150 bp paired-end reads. Per the original workflow: With migec v1.2.7, reads were demultiplexed and then collapsed into UMI-guided consensus sequences. With mixcr v2.1.11, UMI consensuses were aligned to TRA and TRB V and J templates and assembled into clonotypes. Clonotypes were classified as expanded or contracted when called significant by both edgeR and NoisET, with noise models trained on biological replicates. For edgeR calls, a false discovery rate-adjusted p below 0.01 and a log2 fold-change threshold of 1 were applied. As an exploratory analysis of dynamics, PCA with hierarchical clustering was applied to max-normalized trajectories of the 1000 most abundant clonotypes. The CD4 or CD8 phenotype of responding clones was assigned using the separately sequenced CD4+ and CD8+ repertoires. TCRdb took the public reads, trimmed them with fastp at Q25, ran MiXCR for clone calling and kept in-frame beta chains. All rows with the same CDR3 protein become a single entry with the most common DNA and genes. Clone size and V and J calls follow TCRdb, not the original study. This sample lists fewer than 700,000 distinct CDR3 sequences; 18% were detected once. The ten largest make up about 11% of the sample.

Ficoll-Paque density gradient centrifugation was used to isolate PBMCs. The material sequenced was PBMCs or a T cell subset sorted from them (not recorded which). This TCR was sampled from an adult woman who had mild COVID-19 (a few samples of this study predate the infection). The sample titles of this study are shuffled in the database, so cell type and time point are left out; the donor was told from shared clones.

The CDR3 region has the sequence CASSLFRDDNNEQFF. The DNA is as follows: TGTGCCAGCAGCCTCTTCCGGGACGACAACAATGAGCAGTTCTTC. This sequence uses TRBV7-9 and TRBJ2-1; the D call is possibly TRBD1 or TRBD2, each sharing 5 bases. Trimming at the junction amounts to 5 bases on V and 5 bases on J, and the germline ends lie 16 bases apart. Counted from cysteine to phenylalanine, this CDR3 has 15 amino acids. The read is trimmed to its CDR3 DNA, 45 bases read in frame from base 1. Taken from the germline V gene (reference sequence), the CDR1 and CDR2 loops are SEHNR and FQNEAQ.